This paragraph covers one T cell receptor (beta chain) sequence. What it binds is not known. This sample is drawn from a study of vaccination effects on CD4 cells after COVID-19. Study-wide background: PBMC cultures contained 2 million or so cells per well, around 10 IU/ml IL-2 and 10 ug/ml peptides.

Subsequent to roughly 9 days of culture, CD4+ T cells were isolated. Each participant was administered two doses of either the BNT162b2 or the mRNA-1273 vaccine. The ends were cut back, 4 bases at V and 0 bases at J, with 13 bases in the middle. The germline V gene encodes CDR1 SGHTA and CDR2 FQGNSA. This CDR3 contains 16 residues. Clones were sequenced by immunoSEQ multiplex PCR, and TCRdb holds only the in-frame ones, with some missing. This table holds 60,000 to 80,000 clones, 74% found once. The genes are TRBV7-2 and TRBJ1-3, with D unresolved. The material sequenced was CD4+ T cells from PBMCs cultured without peptide, taken after COVID-19 vaccination. The receptor was isolated from a human donor who received a COVID-19 vaccine. The CDR3 DNA is TGTGCCAGCAGCTCCTCCGGTCCTTTCTCTGGAAACACCATATATTTT. It yields the protein CASSSSGPFSGNTIYF.